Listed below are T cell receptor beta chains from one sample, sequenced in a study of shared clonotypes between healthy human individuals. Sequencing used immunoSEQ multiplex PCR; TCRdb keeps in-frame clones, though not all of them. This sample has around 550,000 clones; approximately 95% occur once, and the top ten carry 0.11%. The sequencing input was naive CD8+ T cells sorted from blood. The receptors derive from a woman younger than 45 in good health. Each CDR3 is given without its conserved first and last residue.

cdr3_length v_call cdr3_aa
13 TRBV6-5 ASFGSGLYHTEAF
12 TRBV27 ASSLVRVGQPQH
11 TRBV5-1 ASSRGRNNEQF
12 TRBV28 ASSWQGGTGELF
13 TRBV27 ASSLLGYMNTEAF
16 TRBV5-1 ASSLGAGRGSLLDTQY
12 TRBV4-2 ASSQELAADTQY
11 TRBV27 ASRPGTAYEQY
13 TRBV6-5 ASGAPGLAAAGQY
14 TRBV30 AWSVYRDSSSYEQY
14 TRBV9 ASSVGLAGRGETQY
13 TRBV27 ASSPTGAGSYEQY
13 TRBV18 ASSEERSGTYEQY
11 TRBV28 ASSTRQDPEAF
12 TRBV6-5 ASSLDRASYEQY
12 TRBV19 ASSMGTGNYEQY
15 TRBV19 ASSIQGGESGNTEAF
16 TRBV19 ASSMGQGILSGANVLT
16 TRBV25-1 ASSEFVTSGASTDTQY
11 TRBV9 ASSVQGWETQY
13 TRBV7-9 ASSLVTVWEETQY
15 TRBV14 ASSQVGFYDRNYEQY
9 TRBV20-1 SARDGYEQY
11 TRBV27 ASSFAATYEQY
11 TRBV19 ASSIVADYEQY
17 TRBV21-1 ASSAGLAGGPYFRGEQF
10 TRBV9 ASSGFTGELF
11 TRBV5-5 ASSFGQGHEQY
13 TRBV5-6 ASSLARGMNTEAF
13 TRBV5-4 ASSAASGLQETQY
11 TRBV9 ASSVGGETEAF
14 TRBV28 ASSTHPASSGNTIY
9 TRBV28 ASSLYTEAF
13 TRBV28 ASSPRFGSLYEQY
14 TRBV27 ASSFSTGQTSYEQY
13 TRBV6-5 ASSYWTDGMYEQY
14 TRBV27 AIKRVGTGIDTEAF
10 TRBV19 ASSIAGNEQY
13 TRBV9 ASSVAGTGGYEQY
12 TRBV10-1 ASSESVQGGEQY
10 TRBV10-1 ASRSGAGELF
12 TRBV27 ASSSLSGTDTQY
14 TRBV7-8 ASSLVESTGRNTIY
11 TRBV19 ASSILGTYEQY
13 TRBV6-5 ASSYAEGRSYGYT
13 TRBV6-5 ASSYGLAGQETQY
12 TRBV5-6 ASSPGTGAYEQY
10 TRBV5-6 ASSQSGSEAF
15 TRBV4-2 ASSPGLASYPYNEQF
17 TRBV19 ASSHSLNRDQERSYGYT
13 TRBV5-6 ASSPGADGTYEQY
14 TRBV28 ASSLLLPASTDTQY
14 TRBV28 ASSSSADRSDYGYT
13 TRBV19 ASSIPITDTGELF
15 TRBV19 ASSTLDREGANTEAF
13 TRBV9 ASSWTSVNTGELF
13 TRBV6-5 ASSYSSGRLYEQY